This T cell receptor beta chain derives from a study of brain T cells in children with intractable seizures. Before surgery, patients took at least one anti-epileptic drug. Data came from immunoSEQ multiplex PCR; TCRdb stores just in-frame clones and leaves some out. The sample has 20,000 to 25,000 clones; 94% are singletons. With 5 bases removed from V and 6 bases from J, the gap between germline ends came to 28 bases. This CDR3 spans 19 amino acids. CDR1 MNHEY and CDR2 SMNVEV come from the germline V gene (reference sequence). The input for sequencing was peripheral blood, taken at surgery. The chain couples TRBV27 to TRBJ2-2; possibly TRBD2 for D (6 bases). This sequence originates from a boy aged 5-17 years with focal cortical dysplasia and intractable seizures. The CDR3 sequence: CASSTWTLRDSMGAGELFF. CDR3 DNA: TGTGCCAGCAGTACATGGACACTCCGGGACTCTATGGGGGCCGGGGAGCTGTTTTTT.